This entry concerns a single T cell receptor beta chain. In its sample, this clonotype was seen a few times. The clone's antigen remains unknown. It has no much larger one-base neighbor in the sample; base qualities were not kept. Ficoll-Paque density gradient centrifugation was used to isolate PBMCs. The CDR3 numbers 14 residues from cysteine through phenylalanine. Just the 42-base CDR3 DNA is kept, in frame starting at base 1. V and J lose 1 base and 3 bases, and a span of 10 bases separates them. The germline V gene (reference sequence) sets CDR1 to SEHNR and CDR2 to FQNEAQ. These data originate in a study of T-cell memory formation after mild COVID-19 (dated by TCRdb to about 2021). Regarding the study in general: TCR sequence clusters from the two donors were found to be largely donor specific. In two donors, T-cell clones that expanded and contracted after mild COVID-19 were tracked by sequencing TCRalpha and TCRbeta repertoires over time. The cohort comprised two young, previously healthy adult volunteers, one female and one male. Overall study outcomes, separate from this receptor: Only a couple of mild cases were covered in the study, and larger cohorts including severe cases with pre-infection samples were considered necessary. SARS-CoV-2 specificity of the second-wave clones peaking on day 37 was not confirmed. Balanced CD4/CD8 phenotypes were observed for clones contracting from day 15 to 85, whereas a bias towards CD4+ was observed for a second wave of clones expanding from day 15 to 37. Contracting CD4+ clones turned up mainly in the CM and EM memory subsets, whereas EMRA was where CD8+ clones were enriched. Some responding clones were found in pre-infection memory, which suggests that pre-existing cross-reactive memory T cells took part in the SARS-CoV-2 response.

The instrument was an Illumina NovaSeq 6000. cDNA libraries for TCRalpha and TCRbeta were prepared by 5'RACE using constant-segment primers, with sample barcodes and unique molecular identifiers added. RNA was extracted from every sample with Trizol reagent. Library amplification was performed in two PCR steps, and a second sample barcode and Illumina TruSeq adapters were introduced in the second step. Sequencing of the libraries was done on an Illumina NovaSeq, producing 2 x 150 bp paired-end reads. As for the authors' bioinformatics: With migec v1.2.7, reads were demultiplexed and then collapsed into UMI-guided consensus sequences. Using mixcr v2.1.11, UMI consensuses were aligned to TRA and TRB V and J templates and then assembled into clonotypes. A clonotype was counted as expanded or contracted only when both edgeR and NoisET called the clonotype significant, with the noise models trained on biological replicates. For edgeR calls, the cutoffs were a false discovery rate-adjusted p below 0.01 and a log2 fold-change threshold of 1. As an exploratory analysis of dynamics, max-normalized trajectories of the 1000 most abundant clonotypes were examined with PCA combined with hierarchical clustering. Each responding clone was given a CD4 or CD8 phenotype based on the CD4+ and CD8+ repertoires, which had been sequenced separately. The public sequencing data were trimmed at Q25 with fastp and processed into clonotypes with MiXCR by TCRdb, which kept only in-frame beta chains. Each entry merges the rows of one CDR3 protein and shows their most common DNA and genes. Here the V and J calls rest on TCRdb's processing, not on the authors' analysis. This sample gives some 330,000 distinct CDR3 sequences in total; roughly 21% of them show up just once. In total, the top ten clones hold around 12% of the sample.

The source of this sequence is an adult woman who had mild COVID-19 (a few samples of this study predate the infection). The sample titles of this study are shuffled in the database, so cell type and time point are left out; the donor was told from shared clones. The rearrangement combines TRBV7-9 with TRBJ2-7; TRBD1 is perhaps the D gene, given 6 matching bases. Sequenced sample: PBMCs or a T cell subset sorted from them (not recorded which). For the CDR3, the sequence is CASSLGVRGYEQYF. The sequence in DNA is TGTGCCAGCAGCTTAGGGGTCAGGGGCTACGAGCAGTACTTC.